The 29 T cell receptor beta chains below all came from one sample that was sequenced in a study of blood T cell repertoires in COVID-19. Libraries were prepared by immunoSEQ multiplex PCR; TCRdb keeps only in-frame clonotypes and omits some of them. The data show about 130,000 clones, 55% to 75% seen once. The specimen was peripheral blood. These TCRs come from a woman in her seventies with acute or convalescent COVID-19.

The chain's CDR3 is CASKTHTGAEAFF. The DNA of the CDR3 is TGTGCCAGCAAAACCCACACCGGGGCTGAAGCTTTCTTT. This rearrangement joins TRBV7-2 to TRBJ1-1; D remains unclear. This CDR3 is 13 amino acids long. Trimming pared 7 bases from V and 6 bases from J, leaving 15 bases between. CDR1 is SGHTA, CDR2 FQGNSA, per germline.

The V call is TRBV28, the J call TRBJ2-7, with 12 bases lining up with TRBD2. Per the germline V gene, CDR1 is MDHEN and CDR2 is SYDVKM. Trimming removed 5 bases from V and 7 bases from J; junction bases left unmatched: 9. This CDR3 comprises 15 residues. The CDR3 sequence is CASSPASGREWEQYF. The CDR3 nucleotides are TGTGCCAGCAGTCCCGCTAGCGGGAGGGAGTGGGAGCAGTACTTC.

The chain couples TRBV28 to TRBJ1-5, with D possibly being TRBD1 (5 bases). From germline, CDR1 is MDHEN and CDR2 SYDVKM. The CDR3 has 17 residues. Trimming stripped 2 bases from V and 3 bases from J, with 17 bases between. CDR3 loop: CASSLKDRQRNNQPQHF. The DNA of the CDR3 is TGTGCCAGCAGTTTAAAAGACCGACAGAGGAACAATCAGCCCCAGCATTTT. The whole variable domain, filled in from reference TRBV28 and TRBJ1-5, reads DVKVTQSSRYLVKRTGEKVFLECVQDMDHENMFWYRQDPGLGLRLIYFSYDVKMKEKGDIPEGYSVSREKKERFSLILESASTNQTSMYLCASSLKDRQRNNQPQHFGDGTRLSIL.

V is TRBV27 and J is TRBJ1-1, with TRBD1 matching 10 bases. In germline, CDR1 is MNHEY, CDR2 SMNVEV (reference sequence). This CDR3 is 15 amino acids long. V shed 4 bases and J 4 bases; nucleotides not matched to a gene: 6. The CDR3 DNA reads TGTGCCAGCAGTTCGCCGGGACAGGGGACCACTGAAGCTTTCTTT. Translated: CASSSPGQGTTEAFF.

This chain connects TRBV10-3 to TRBJ1-3; 9 nucleotides match TRBD1. Per the germline V gene, CDR1 is ENHRY and CDR2 is SYGVKD. The CDR3 consists of 16 residues. Trimming removed 3 bases from V and 3 bases from J; junction bases left unmatched: 6. The CDR3 DNA follows: TGTGCCATCAGTGATCCGACAGGGGGTGGTGGAAACACCATATATTTT. As protein: CAISDPTGGGGNTIYF.

CDR3 amino acids: CASSLGQGNYEQYF. The CDR3 bases are TGTGCCAGCAGCTTAGGTCAGGGGAACTACGAGCAGTACTTC. This sequence joins TRBV11-2 and TRBJ2-7; tentative D call: TRBD1 (6 bases). Per the germline V gene, CDR1 is SGHAT and CDR2 is FQNNGV. CDR3 size: 14 residues. Trimming took 1 base from V and 3 from J, leaving 10 bases between them.

The rearrangement uses TRBV28 and TRBJ2-2; TRBD1 matches at 7 bases. Trimming cost V 5 bases and J 5 bases; bases outside gene matches: 8. The CDR3 extends over 15 amino acids. Germline values: CDR1 MDHEN, CDR2 SYDVKM. CDR3 nucleotide sequence: TGTGCCAGCAGTCCCGGGCAGGGGGTTACCGGGGAGCTGTTTTTT. Translated: CASSPGQGVTGELFF.

The rearrangement joins TRBV7-9 to TRBJ1-4, with D tentatively TRBD1 (6 bases). CDR3 size: 15 residues. Trimming shortened V by 5 bases and J by 6 bases, and 16 bases separated the two germline ends. CDR1 and CDR2 (germline): SEHNR, FQNEAQ (reference sequence). The CDR3 coding sequence is TGTGCCAGCAGCCTAGGAACAGGGCCTTATGAAAAACTGTTTTTT. This gives the protein CASSLGTGPYEKLFF. Filled out from reference TRBV7-9 and TRBJ1-4, the complete variable domain reads DTGVSQNPRHKITKRGQNVTFRCDPISEHNRLYWYRQTLGQGPEFLTYFQNEAQLEKSRLLSDRFSAERPKGSFSTLEIQRTEQGDSAMYLCASSLGTGPYEKLFFGSGTQLSVL.

This clone was counted once. This rearrangement joins TRBV2 to TRBJ2-1, with D perhaps matching TRBD1 (7 bases). CDR3 length: 13 residues. CDR1 and CDR2 (germline): SNHLY, FYNNEI. Trimming left V 6 bases short and J 7 bases short, with 13 bases between. The CDR3 is CASSPQGGNEQFF. CDR3 DNA: TGTGCCAGCAGCCCCCAGGGGGGAAATGAGCAGTTCTTC. The complete variable domain, with remaining parts taken from reference TRBV2 and TRBJ2-1, reads EPEVTQTPSHQVTQMGQEVILRCVPISNHLYFYWYRQILGQKVEFLVSFYNNEISEKSEIFDDQFSVERPDGSNFTLKIRSTKLEDSAMYFCASSPQGGNEQFFGPGTRLTVL.

The chain employs TRBV19 and TRBJ1-5; 12 nucleotides line up with TRBD1. The CDR3 extends over 15 amino acids. The germline CDR1 and CDR2 sequences are LNHDA and SQIVND (reference sequence). Unmatched junction bases numbered 2, after V lost 2 bases and J lost 6 bases. The CDR3 is CASSIPGQGAQPQHF. CDR3 in DNA: TGTGCCAGTAGTATACCGGGACAGGGGGCTCAGCCCCAGCATTTT.

This clone was counted only a few times. The chain combines TRBV18 with TRBJ1-4, with no clear D. The CDR3 is made up of 15 amino acids. Germline CDR1 is KGHSH and CDR2 is LQKENI. Trimming removed 6 bases from V and 3 bases from J, with 14 bases in between. CDR3 coding DNA: TGTGCCAGCTCTCTCGGAGCGTCAGCTAATGAAAAACTGTTTTTT. Its protein is CASSLGASANEKLFF.

The count of this clone is one. V usage is TRBV6-5 and J usage is TRBJ1-2; possibly TRBD1 for D (5 bases). CDR1 and CDR2 (germline): MNHEY, SVGAGI. Trimming removed 6 bases from V and 7 bases from J, with 18 bases in between. The CDR3 sequence is 14 residues long. CDR3 coding DNA: TGTGCCAGCAGCCGGCGCGGGGGTGAGAGTGGCTACACCTTC. This encodes CASSRRGGESGYTF.

The rearrangement links TRBV19 to TRBJ2-1, with TRBD2 identical over 8 bases. V gave up 4 bases and J gave up 6 bases; unmatched junction bases: 11. This CDR3 has 16 residues. Germline CDR1 and CDR2: LNHDA and SQIVND (reference sequence). The CDR3 region is CASSTLAGGRFNEQFF. CDR3 in DNA: TGTGCCAGTAGTACATTAGCGGGCGGGAGGTTCAATGAGCAGTTCTTC. The full variable domain, in which reference TRBV19 and TRBJ2-1 provide the parts outside the CDR3, is DGGITQSPKYLFRKEGQNVTLSCEQNLNHDAMYWYRQDPGQGLRLIYYSQIVNDFQKGDIAEGYSVSREKKESFPLTVTSAQKNPTAFYLCASSTLAGGRFNEQFFGPGTRLTVL.

This CDR3 reads CASSLSGVNTEAFF. CDR3 sequence (DNA): TGCGCCAGCAGCTTGTCAGGGGTGAACACTGAAGCTTTCTTT. The chain recombines TRBV5-1 with TRBJ1-1; D is perhaps TRBD1 (6 bases). V was cut by 1 base and J by 0 bases, with 7 bases left in between. CDR3 length: 14 amino acids. Germline assignment: CDR1 SGHRS and CDR2 YFSETQ.

This chain uses TRBV5-1 with TRBJ2-1, with 9 bases that match TRBD2. J gave up 1 base and V 2 bases, and 4 bases lay outside the gene matches. The CDR3 is 16 residues long. CDR1 and CDR2 (germline): SGHRS, YFSETQ. The CDR3 reads CASSFGLAGSYNEQFF. The DNA for the CDR3 is TGCGCCAGCAGCTTTGGCCTAGCGGGATCCTACAATGAGCAGTTCTTC.

The chain combines TRBV4-2 with TRBJ2-7, with 11 nucleotides matching TRBD1. This CDR3 has 16 residues. The V gene end was trimmed by 3 bases and the J gene end by 3 bases; junction bases not matched to a gene: 7. Germline V lookup: CDR1 LGHNA, CDR2 YNFKEQ. The CDR3 DNA is TGTGCCAGCAGCCATGGGACAGGGGGAAGTAGCTACGAGCAGTACTTC. This sequence encodes CASSHGTGGSSYEQYF.

This rearrangement joins TRBV4-1 to TRBJ2-7, with 10 bases matching TRBD2. The CDR3 runs to 16 residues. The ends lost 3 bases at V and 5 bases at J; junction bases unmatched: 10. Per germline, CDR1 MGHRA and CDR2 YSYEKL. DNA of the CDR3: TGCGCCAGCAGCCACCCCTCAGCGGGAGGGCCCGACGAGCAGTACTTC. Residues: CASSHPSAGGPDEQYF.

This clone was counted a few times. The gene calls are TRBV5-6 and TRBJ2-2, with 7 nucleotides matching TRBD1. V dropped 4 bases and J dropped 3; count of bases not matched to a gene: 9. The CDR3 has 16 amino acids. The germline gives CDR1 SGHDT, CDR2 YYEEEE. Here the CDR3 DNA reads TGTGCCAGCAGCCCGGAGACAGGGCCCGACACCGGGGAGCTGTTTTTT. Residues: CASSPETGPDTGELFF.

This clone was detected ten times or more. The V gene is TRBV6-5, the J gene TRBJ1-4, with D hard to call. V was trimmed by 7 bases and J by 8 bases, leaving 20 bases between them. CDR3 length: 15 residues. Germline V lookup: CDR1 MNHEY, CDR2 SVGAGI. The CDR3, as DNA: TGTGCCAGCACCAATCTGAAAGGCGGGCAGGAAAAACTGTTTTTT. Its protein product is CASTNLKGGQEKLFF.

This chain connects TRBV11-2 to TRBJ1-1; 7 bases match TRBD1. The CDR3 is 14 residues long. Germline values: CDR1 SGHAT, CDR2 FQNNGV. Trimming cost V 5 bases and J 2 bases; bases outside gene matches: 5. The CDR3 reads CASSPNRGNTEAFF. The CDR3 DNA reads as TGTGCCAGCAGCCCCAACAGGGGCAACACTGAAGCTTTCTTT.

The chain carries TRBV7-9 and TRBJ2-2, with 9 bases fitting TRBD2. The junction had 17 bases not matched to a gene; V was cut back by 5 bases and J by 7 bases. The CDR3 is made up of 18 amino acids. Germline values: CDR1 SEHNR, CDR2 FQNEAQ (reference sequence). Written as DNA, the CDR3 is TGTGCCAGCAGCCCCACCCTAGCTGCGGGAGGGCCTGGCGGGGAGCTGTTTTTT. Translated, it gives CASSPTLAAGGPGGELFF.

The chain links TRBV3-1 (or the pseudogene TRBV3-2) to TRBJ2-4, with D maybe TRBD2 (5 bases). Per the germline V gene, CDR1 is LGHDT and CDR2 is YNNKEL (reference sequence). CDR3 length equals 16 residues. Trimming took 3 bases from V and 1 from J, leaving 13 bases between them. The CDR3 loop is CASSHRTGLAKNIQYF. The CDR3 DNA sequence: TGTGCCAGCAGCCACCGAACGGGGTTGGCCAAAAACATTCAGTACTTC.

This chain links TRBV6-5 with TRBJ1-6; a possible D gene is TRBD1 (5 bases). CDR3 length: 13 residues. Trimming stripped 6 bases from V and 9 bases from J, with 12 bases between. Germline CDR1 MNHEY, CDR2 SVGAGI. The CDR3 coding sequence is TGTGCCAGCAGAGAGGGGAGGGGTTCACCCCTCCACTTT. Its protein is CASREGRGSPLHF.

This clone was seen a handful of times. The V gene is TRBV7-8, the J gene TRBJ2-1; 11 bases are shared with TRBD1. This CDR3 region has 14 residues. In germline, CDR1 is SGHVS, CDR2 FQNEAQ. J was trimmed by 8 bases and V by 5 bases; bases with no gene match: 5. The CDR3 region has the DNA TGTGCCAGCAGCCGGACAGGGGGCGAGGATGAGCAGTTCTTC. It translates to CASSRTGGEDEQFF.

V usage is TRBV6-5 and J usage is TRBJ2-7, with 8 bases matching TRBD2. After removal of 5 bases from V and 2 bases from J, the junction contained 8 bases not matched to a gene. This CDR3 spans 15 amino acids. CDR1 MNHEY and CDR2 SVGAGI come from the germline V gene. This chain's CDR3 is CASSRLATSPYEQYF. The CDR3 nucleotides read TGTGCCAGCAGTCGACTAGCGACATCCCCCTACGAGCAGTACTTC.

The chain joins TRBV5-5 to TRBJ2-5; 7 nucleotides align to TRBD1. With V trimmed by 4 bases and J by 7 bases, 13 bases remained unmatched. Germline V gene lookup returns CDR1 SGHKS and CDR2 YYEKEE (reference sequence). CDR3 length: 15 amino acids. CDR3 region: CASSPGQDGVRTQYF. In DNA, the CDR3 is TGTGCCAGCAGCCCCGGACAGGACGGGGTCAGGACCCAGTACTTC.

This clone has a handful of counts. V usage is TRBV5-4 and J usage is TRBJ2-1, with 7 positions matching TRBD2. Germline values: CDR1 SGHNT, CDR2 YYREEE (reference sequence). With V trimmed by 1 base and J by 4 bases, 8 bases remained unmatched. The CDR3 covers 16 residues. CDR3 DNA sequence: TGTGCCAGCAGCTTGTTGTTGGCTAGCGGTTACAATGAGCAGTTCTTC. Translated: CASSLLLASGYNEQFF.

The chain employs TRBV2 and TRBJ2-7; D remains ambiguous. The CDR3 has 12 residues. The germline CDR1 and CDR2 sequences are SNHLY and FYNNEI. V gave up 4 bases and J gave up 0 bases, with 4 bases separating them. The CDR3 bases are TGTGCCAGCAGTGTCTACTCCTACGAGCAGTACTTC. This codes for CASSVYSYEQYF. Looking up the rest from reference TRBV2 and TRBJ2-7 gives the full variable domain: EPEVTQTPSHQVTQMGQEVILRCVPISNHLYFYWYRQILGQKVEFLVSFYNNEISEKSEIFDDQFSVERPDGSNFTLKIRSTKLEDSAMYFCASSVYSYEQYFGPGTRLTVT.

The gene calls are TRBV19 and TRBJ2-2; 9 bases line up with TRBD1. This CDR3 has 16 amino acids. The V and J ends lost 7 bases and 0 bases, in that order; junction bases with no gene match: 6. Germline V gene sequence: CDR1 LNHDA, CDR2 SQIVND (reference sequence). CDR3 DNA: TGTGCCAGTACCACTAACAGGGGGCCGAACACCGGGGAGCTGTTTTTT. Encoded protein: CASTTNRGPNTGELFF.